The sequence of this T cell receptor beta chain was determined in a study of cytomegalovirus exposure and HLA in healthy donors. Overall study results and limits: A later analysis revealed that TCR association rates differed between HLA loci, peaking at DRB1 and bottoming out at HLA-C.

It was with 60 Vbeta and 13 Jbeta primers that the PCR ran. Clones were sequenced by immunoSEQ multiplex PCR, and TCRdb holds only the in-frame ones, with some missing. The sample records 75,000 to 100,000 clones, around 70% being singletons. A few counts support this clone. Its antigen is still unknown. Trimming removed 7 bases at V and 5 bases at J, with 14 bases between. The germline CDR1 and CDR2 sequences are MNHEY and SMNVEV (reference sequence). The CDR3 is 13 residues long. The clonotype originates from a man in his sixties in good health and CMV-seronegative. Sequenced: PBMCs. The J gene is TRBJ1-2, the V gene TRBV27; weak D call: TRBD1 (6 bases). CDR3 DNA sequence: TGTGCCAGCAAACCAGGGGCACCTTATGGCTACACCTTC. Translation: CASKPGAPYGYTF.